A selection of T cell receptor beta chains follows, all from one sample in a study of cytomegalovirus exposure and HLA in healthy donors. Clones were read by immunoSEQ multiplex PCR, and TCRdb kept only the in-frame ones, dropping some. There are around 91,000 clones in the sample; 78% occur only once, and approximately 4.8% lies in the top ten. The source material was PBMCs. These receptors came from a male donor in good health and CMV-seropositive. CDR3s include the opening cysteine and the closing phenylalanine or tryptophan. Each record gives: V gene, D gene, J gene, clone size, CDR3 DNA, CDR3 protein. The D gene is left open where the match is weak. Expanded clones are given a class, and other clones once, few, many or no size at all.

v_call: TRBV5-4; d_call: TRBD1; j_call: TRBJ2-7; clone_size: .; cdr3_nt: TGTGCCAGCAGCTTGCAGGGGGCGGAGGAGCAGTACTTC; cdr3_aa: CASSLQGAEEQYF
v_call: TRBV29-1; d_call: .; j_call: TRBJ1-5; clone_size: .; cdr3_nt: TGCAGCGTTGGATTGGTGGGGAGACAGCCCCAGCATTTT; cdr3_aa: CSVGLVGRQPQHF
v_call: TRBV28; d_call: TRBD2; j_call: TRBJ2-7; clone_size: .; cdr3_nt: TGTGCCAGCAGTTCAAGCGGGGGGGGTTCCTACGAGCAGTACTTC; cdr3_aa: CASSSSGGGSYEQYF
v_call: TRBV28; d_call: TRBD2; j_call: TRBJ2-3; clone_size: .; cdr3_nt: TGTGCCAGCAGTTCCCCGGGACTAGCGGTGGCGGATACGCAGTATTTT; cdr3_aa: CASSSPGLAVADTQYF
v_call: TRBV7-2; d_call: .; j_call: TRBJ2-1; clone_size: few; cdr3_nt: TGTGCCAGCAGCTTTTCCCTTGGCGGCAGCTCCTACAATGAGCAGTTCTTC; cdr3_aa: CASSFSLGGSSYNEQFF
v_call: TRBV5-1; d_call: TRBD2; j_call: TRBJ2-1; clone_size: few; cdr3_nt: TGCGCCTCATCCCCCAGCGGGGGATACAATGAGCAGTTCTTC; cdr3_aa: CASSPSGGYNEQFF
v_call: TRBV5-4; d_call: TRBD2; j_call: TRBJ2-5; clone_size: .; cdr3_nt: TGTGCCAGCAGCTTGGGGCTAGCGGGGGGGCAAGAGACCCAGTACTTC; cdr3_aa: CASSLGLAGGQETQYF
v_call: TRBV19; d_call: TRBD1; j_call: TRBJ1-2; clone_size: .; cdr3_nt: TGTGCCAGTAGTACCTGGACAGGGGAAGGCTACACCTTC; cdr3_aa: CASSTWTGEGYTF
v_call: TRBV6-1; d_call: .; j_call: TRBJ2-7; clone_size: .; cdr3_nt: TGTGCCAGCAGTGTTCAGGGGGGCTACGAGCAGTACTTC; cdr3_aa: CASSVQGGYEQYF
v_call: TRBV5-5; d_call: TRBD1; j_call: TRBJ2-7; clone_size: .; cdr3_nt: TGTGCCAGCAGCTTGCACAGGGGCGACGAGCAGTACTTC; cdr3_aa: CASSLHRGDEQYF
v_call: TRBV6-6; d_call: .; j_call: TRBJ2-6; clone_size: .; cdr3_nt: TGTGCCAGCTCTCGGGCTGGGGCCAACGTCCTGACTTTC; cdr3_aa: CASSRAGANVLTF
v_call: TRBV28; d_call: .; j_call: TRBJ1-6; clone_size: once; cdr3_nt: TGTGCCAGCACGGGAGGGACCGATCTCAGCTCCTATAATTCACCCCTCCACTTT; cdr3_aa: CASTGGTDLSSYNSPLHF
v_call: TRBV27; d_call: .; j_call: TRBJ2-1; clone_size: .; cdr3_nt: TGTGCCAGCACCAAAGGCGGGTCCTACAATGAGCAGTTCTTC; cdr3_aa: CASTKGGSYNEQFF
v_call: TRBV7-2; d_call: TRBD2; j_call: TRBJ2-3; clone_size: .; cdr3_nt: TGTGCCAGCAGCTCAAGGACTAGCGGTATTAGCACAGATACGCAGTATTTT; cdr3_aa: CASSSRTSGISTDTQYF
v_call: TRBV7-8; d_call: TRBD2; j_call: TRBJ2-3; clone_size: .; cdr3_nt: TGTGCCAGCAGCTTAGTGTTCGCCGCCAGCGGGATTAGCACAGATACGCAGTATTTT; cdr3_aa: CASSLVFAASGISTDTQYF
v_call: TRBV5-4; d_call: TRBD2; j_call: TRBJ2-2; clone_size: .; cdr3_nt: TGTGCCAGCAGCTTGATGGGACTAGCGGGGGGGAGGACCGGGGAGCTGTTTTTT; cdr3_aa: CASSLMGLAGGRTGELFF
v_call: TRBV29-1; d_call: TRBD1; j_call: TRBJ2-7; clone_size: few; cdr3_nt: TGCAGCGCTTTTTGGGGTACCCGGGACAGGGGGTGCGAGCAGTACTTC; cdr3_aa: CSAFWGTRDRGCEQYF
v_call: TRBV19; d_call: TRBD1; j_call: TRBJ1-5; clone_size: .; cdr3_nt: TGTGCCAGTAGTGGATCCCCCAGCGGACAGGGTCGGCAGCCCCAGCATTTT; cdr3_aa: CASSGSPSGQGRQPQHF
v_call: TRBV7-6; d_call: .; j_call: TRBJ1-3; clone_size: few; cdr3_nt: TGTGCCAGCAGCTTAGCGCGGGGGGCCTCTGGAAACACCATATATTTT; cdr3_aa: CASSLARGASGNTIYF
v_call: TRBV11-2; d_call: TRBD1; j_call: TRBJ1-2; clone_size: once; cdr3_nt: TGTGCCAGCAGCGAGATGCGGGGCAGGGGGGTTAACTATGGCTACACCTTC; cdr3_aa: CASSEMRGRGVNYGYTF
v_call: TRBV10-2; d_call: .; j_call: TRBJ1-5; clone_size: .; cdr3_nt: TGCGCCAGCACTGGGGGGGGCGCTGGCAATCAGCCCCAGCATTTT; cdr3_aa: CASTGGGAGNQPQHF
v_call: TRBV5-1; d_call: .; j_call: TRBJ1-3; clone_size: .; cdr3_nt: TGCGCCAGCAGCTTGTGGCACTCTGGAAACACCATATATTTT; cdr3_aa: CASSLWHSGNTIYF
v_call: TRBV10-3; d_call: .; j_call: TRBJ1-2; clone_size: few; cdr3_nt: TGTGCCATCAGTGAGTTTAGCTACTACACCTTC; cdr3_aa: CAISEFSYYTF
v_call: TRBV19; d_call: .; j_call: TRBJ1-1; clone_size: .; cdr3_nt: TGTGCCAGTGGCCCGGGTTCGAACACTGAAGCTTTCTTT; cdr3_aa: CASGPGSNTEAFF
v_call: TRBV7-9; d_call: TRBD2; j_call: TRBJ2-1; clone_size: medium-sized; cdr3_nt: TGTGCCAGCAGCCCCCGGACTAGCGGGAGTAACCATGAGCAGTTCTTC; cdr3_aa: CASSPRTSGSNHEQFF
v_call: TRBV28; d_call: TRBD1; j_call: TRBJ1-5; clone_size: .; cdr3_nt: TGTGCCAGCAGTCGACAGGGGCGGAATCAGCCCCAGCATTTT; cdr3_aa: CASSRQGRNQPQHF
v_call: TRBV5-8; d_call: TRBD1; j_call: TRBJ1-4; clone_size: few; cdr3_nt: TGTGCCAGCAGCTTCGGAATGACAGGGAAAAGTGAAAAACTGTTTTTT; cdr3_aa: CASSFGMTGKSEKLFF
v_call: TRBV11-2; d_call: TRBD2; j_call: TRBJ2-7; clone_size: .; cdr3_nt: TGTGCCAGCAGCTACGGACTAGCGGGAGGAATTAGCGAGCAGTACTTC; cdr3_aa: CASSYGLAGGISEQYF
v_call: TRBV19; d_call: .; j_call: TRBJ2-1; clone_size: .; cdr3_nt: TGTGCCAGTAGTATCGGGACACATGAGCAGTTCTTC; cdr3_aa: CASSIGTHEQFF
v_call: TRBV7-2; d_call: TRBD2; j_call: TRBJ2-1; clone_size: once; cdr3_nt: TGTGCCAGCAGCTCGACTAGCGGGGGGGCAAATGAGCAGTTCTTC; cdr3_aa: CASSSTSGGANEQFF
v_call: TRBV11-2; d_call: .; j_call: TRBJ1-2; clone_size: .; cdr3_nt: TGTGCCAGCAGCTTCGACATTGGGTCATGGTACACCTTC; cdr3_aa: CASSFDIGSWYTF
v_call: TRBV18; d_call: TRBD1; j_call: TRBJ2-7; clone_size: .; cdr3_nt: TGTGCCAGCTCACCATTTCCGACAGGGGGTACTTCCCCACTGGACGAGCAGTACTTC; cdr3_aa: CASSPFPTGGTSPLDEQYF
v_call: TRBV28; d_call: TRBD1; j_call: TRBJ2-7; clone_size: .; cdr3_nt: TGTGCCAGCAGACTTCAGGGGGCCGAGCAGTACTTC; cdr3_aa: CASRLQGAEQYF
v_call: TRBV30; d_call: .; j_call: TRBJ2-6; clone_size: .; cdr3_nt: TGTGCCTGGCGGCTTCAGGGCACTGGGGCCAACGTCCTGACTTTC; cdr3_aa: CAWRLQGTGANVLTF
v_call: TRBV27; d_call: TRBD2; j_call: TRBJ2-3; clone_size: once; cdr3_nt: TGTGCCAGCAGCACCCTAGCGGATAGCACAGATACGCAGTATTTT; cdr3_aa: CASSTLADSTDTQYF
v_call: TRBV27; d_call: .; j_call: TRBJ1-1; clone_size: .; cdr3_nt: TGTGCCAGCAGTTTATCGGACAGCTACGAAGCTTTCTTT; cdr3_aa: CASSLSDSYEAFF
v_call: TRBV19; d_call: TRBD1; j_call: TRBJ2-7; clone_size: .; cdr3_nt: TGTGCCAGTAGTATGGGACAGGGTTTAGGCGAGCAGTACTTC; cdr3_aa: CASSMGQGLGEQYF
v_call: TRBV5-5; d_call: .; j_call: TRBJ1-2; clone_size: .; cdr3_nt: TGTGCCAGCAGTCCCAGGGTAGGCTATGGCTACACCTTC; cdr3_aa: CASSPRVGYGYTF
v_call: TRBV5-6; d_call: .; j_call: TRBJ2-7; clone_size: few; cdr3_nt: TGTGCCAGCAGCTTGGTGCTAGAGGACGAGCAGTACTTC; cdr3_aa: CASSLVLEDEQYF
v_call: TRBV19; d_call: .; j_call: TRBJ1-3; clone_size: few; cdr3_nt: TGTGCCAGTAGATCAGGTCCGCGCACTGGAAACACCATATATTTT; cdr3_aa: CASRSGPRTGNTIYF
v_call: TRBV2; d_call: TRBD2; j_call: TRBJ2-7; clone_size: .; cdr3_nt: TGTGCCAGCATCCCGGGAGGGTCCTACGAGCAGTACTTC; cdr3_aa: CASIPGGSYEQYF
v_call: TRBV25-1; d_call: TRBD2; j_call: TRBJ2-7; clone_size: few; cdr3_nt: TGTGCCAGCAGTGGCGGGACTAGCGGGAGAGCGTACTTC; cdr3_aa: CASSGGTSGRAYF
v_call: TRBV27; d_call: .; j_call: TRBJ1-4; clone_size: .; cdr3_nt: TGTGCCAGCAGTGTGACAGGTATCGGGACTGAAAAACTGTTTTTT; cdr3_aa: CASSVTGIGTEKLFF
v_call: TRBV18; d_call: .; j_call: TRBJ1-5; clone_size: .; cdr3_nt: TGTGCCAGCTCCCAGACAGATAATCAGCCCCAGCATTTT; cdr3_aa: CASSQTDNQPQHF
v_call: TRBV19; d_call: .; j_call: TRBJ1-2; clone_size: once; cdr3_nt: TGTGCCAGTAGTATCCTCCAGGGGCAACAAACGAGAAACTATGGCTACACCTTC; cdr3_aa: CASSILQGQQTRNYGYTF
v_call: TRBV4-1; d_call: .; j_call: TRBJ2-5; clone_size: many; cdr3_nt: TGCGCCAGCAGCCAAGATACGGCTAGCGCACAACAAGAGACCCAGTACTTC; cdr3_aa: CASSQDTASAQQETQYF
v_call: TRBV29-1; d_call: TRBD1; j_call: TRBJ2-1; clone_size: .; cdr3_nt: TGCAGCGTCAGGACAGGGGGCAACAATGAGCAGTTCTTC; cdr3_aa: CSVRTGGNNEQFF
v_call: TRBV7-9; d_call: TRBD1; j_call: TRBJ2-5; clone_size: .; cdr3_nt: TGTGCCAGCAGCCGTGAAGGGACAGCGAACCGGGGGACCCAGTACTTC; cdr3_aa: CASSREGTANRGTQYF
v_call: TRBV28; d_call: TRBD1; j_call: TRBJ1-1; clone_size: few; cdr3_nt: TGTGCCAGCAGCCTGGGACAGGGAAAAGCTTTCTTT; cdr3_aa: CASSLGQGKAFF
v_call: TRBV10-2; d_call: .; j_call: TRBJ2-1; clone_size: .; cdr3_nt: TGCGCCAGCAGGCACGCTTGGGCGACAAGCTCCTACAATGAGCAGTTCTTC; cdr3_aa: CASRHAWATSSYNEQFF
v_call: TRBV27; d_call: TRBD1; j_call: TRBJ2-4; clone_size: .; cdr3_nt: TGTGCCAGCAGTTACCGGGACAGATACCTTAAGGGCATTCAGTACTTC; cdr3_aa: CASSYRDRYLKGIQYF
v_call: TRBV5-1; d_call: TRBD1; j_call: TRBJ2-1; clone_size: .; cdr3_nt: TGCGCCAGCAGCTATGGGGACAGGGGTTTGCACAATGAGGAGCAGTTCTTC; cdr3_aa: CASSYGDRGLHNEEQFF